These 12 T cell receptor beta chains were sequenced from one sample in a study of response to subunit inactivated influenza vaccine. TCRdb analysed the RT-PCR reads with MiXCR anew, one entry per CDR3 protein. This sample yields about half a million distinct CDR3 sequences, of which around 8% are seen a single time; 10% to 15% belongs to the top ten. Specimen: PBMCs from blood, collected about 23 months after vaccination. These receptors originate from a man between 50 and 69 years old who received an inactivated influenza vaccine.

The chain is built from TRBV10-3 and TRBJ2-2, with 8 bases fitting TRBD1. This CDR3 spans 15 amino acids. Germline V gene lookup returns CDR1 ENHRY and CDR2 SYGVKD. V was pared by 6 bases and J by 7 bases, with 10 bases of the junction left unmatched. DNA of the CDR3: TGTGCCATCAGGTTATCCAGGGGGCAGGACGGGGAGCTGTTTTTT. It specifies CAIRLSRGQDGELFF.

This clonotype appeared many times. This rearrangement joins TRBV7-2 to TRBJ2-7; possible D gene TRBD1, 6 bases. The CDR3 runs 15 residues. The ends were cut back, 0 bases at V and 5 bases at J, with 14 bases in the middle. CDR1 and CDR2 from the germline V gene are SGHTA and FQGNSA. The CDR3 DNA sequence: TGTGCCAGCAGCTTAGCTTGGCAGGGGTACCACGAGCAGTACTTC. This sequence encodes CASSLAWQGYHEQYF. Supplemented by reference TRBV7-2 and TRBJ2-7, the full variable domain reads GAGVSQSPSNKVTEKGKDVELRCDPISGHTALYWYRQSLGQGLEFLIYFQGNSAPDKSGLPSDRFSAERTGGSVSTLTIQRTQQEDSAVYLCASSLAWQGYHEQYFGPGTRLTVT.

This clonotype has a count of ten or more. The chain uses TRBV6-2 or TRBV6-3 and TRBJ2-5; the match to TRBD2 covers 13 bases. CDR3 size: 15 residues. CDR1 and CDR2 from the germline V gene are MNHEY and SVGEGT. The ends lost 2 bases at V and 5 bases at J; junction bases unmatched: 2. CDR3 protein: CASSYGLAGVETQYF. CDR3 DNA sequence: TGTGCCAGCAGTTACGGACTAGCGGGAGTTGAGACCCAGTACTTC.

This clonotype has a count of ten or more. This sequence joins TRBV7-2 and TRBJ1-2, with D tentatively TRBD1 (6 bases). The germline V gene has CDR1 SGHTA and CDR2 FQGNSA. The ends were cut back, 0 bases at V and 7 bases at J, with 15 bases in the middle. This CDR3 is 15 amino acids long. The CDR3 region has the DNA TGTGCCAGCAGCTTAGCGTACAGGGCAATGGGTGGCTACACCTTC. It translates to CASSLAYRAMGGYTF.

The gene calls are TRBV7-6 and TRBJ2-1, with TRBD2 identical over 10 bases. The V gene end was trimmed by 1 base and the J gene end by 0 bases; junction bases not matched to a gene: 3. CDR1 and CDR2 from the germline V gene are SGHVS and FNYEAQ. This CDR3 contains 17 residues. In nucleotides, the CDR3 is TGTGCCAGCAGCTTAGAGGCTAGCGGGAGCTCCTACAATGAGCAGTTCTTC. Translation gives CASSLEASGSSYNEQFF.

This clonotype was recorded a few times. The V call is TRBV10-3, the J call TRBJ1-5; D possibly corresponds to TRBD1 (6 bases). Trimming removed 7 bases from V and 1 base from J, with 8 bases in between. The CDR3 extends over 13 amino acids. Germline V lookup: CDR1 ENHRY, CDR2 SYGVKD. Here the CDR3 reads CAIKGDSNQPQHF. As DNA, the CDR3 is TGTGCCATCAAGGGGGACAGCAATCAGCCCCAGCATTTT.

In its sample, this clonotype was seen a few times. The chain employs TRBV12-3 or TRBV12-4 and TRBJ1-5; no clear D gene. The CDR3 totals 15 residues. V was clipped by 5 bases and J by 0 bases, with 11 bases between them. CDR3 nucleotide sequence: TGTGCCAGCAGTGTTCGGGCTTATAGCAATCAGCCCCAGCATTTT. Translation gives CASSVRAYSNQPQHF.

The sample holds many counts of this clonotype. At one end the junction does not follow the germline gene, possibly because of a read error. CDR3 protein: CASREGGLNNSPLHF. CDR3 in DNA: TGTGCCAGCAGGGAAGGGGGGCTGAATAATTCACCCCTCCACTTT. The V call is TRBV6-1, the J call TRBJ1-6; tentatively, D is TRBD1 (6 bases). The CDR3 runs to 15 residues. Germline values: CDR1 MNHNS, CDR2 SASEGT.

The chain has TRBV5-1 and TRBJ1-5; D might be TRBD1 (6 bases). This CDR3 comprises 13 residues. CDR1 is SGHRS, CDR2 YFSETQ, per germline. V shed 4 bases and J shed 6 bases, with 11 bases lying between them. The CDR3 DNA reads as TGCGCCAGCAGCCCAGGGGACGGTCAGCCCCAGCATTTT. It translates to CASSPGDGQPQHF.

The gene calls are TRBV7-9 and TRBJ2-7, with 12 nucleotides matching TRBD2. The V gene end was trimmed by 5 bases and the J gene end by 5 bases; junction bases not matched to a gene: 7. Germline assignment: CDR1 SEHNR and CDR2 FQNEAQ (reference sequence). The CDR3 runs 15 residues. CDR3 sequence (DNA): TGTGCCAGCAGCACCCCGACTAGCGGGGGAGACGAGCAGTACTTC. It yields the protein CASSTPTSGGDEQYF.

The chain couples TRBV5-1 to TRBJ1-2; weak D call: TRBD1 (5 bases). CDR3 size: 14 residues. Germline CDR1 is SGHRS and CDR2 is YFSETQ. Trimming cost V 4 bases and J 8 bases, with 18 bases left between them. The CDR3 here is CASSPRDGLKGYTF. For the CDR3, the DNA is TGCGCCAGCAGCCCGCGGGACGGACTAAAGGGCTACACCTTC.

This clonotype was observed a handful of times. The chain recombines TRBV5-6 with TRBJ1-4; possible D gene TRBD1, 6 bases. Germline V gene sequence: CDR1 SGHDT, CDR2 YYEEEE. V lost 3 bases and J 8 bases, leaving 20 bases between the germline ends. This CDR3 comprises 16 residues. CDR3 bases: TGTGCCAGCAGCTCTGGGACATTCGTTCGGGGGGAAAAACTGTTTTTT. It encodes CASSSGTFVRGEKLFF.